Listed below are T cell receptor beta chains from one sample, sequenced in a study of breast tumors, draining lymph nodes, adjacent tissues. In TCRdb, the multiplex PCR reads were re-called with MiXCR into one record per CDR3 protein. Found here are over 200,000 distinct CDR3 sequences, approximately 29% of them singletons; the top ten hold roughly 1.3%. The sequencing sample was made of axillary lymph node tissue. These receptors came from a female donor with breast cancer. Some clones in this sample may be carry-over from other donors' samples. CDR3s include the opening cysteine and the closing phenylalanine or tryptophan. The order of the fields is V gene, clone size, J gene, D gene, CDR3 DNA, CDR3 protein. The D gene is left open where the match is weak. For some rows the clone size is stated as once, few or many, or as a class when expanded; others skip it.

V: TRBV19
size: -
J: TRBJ1-6
D: -
DNA: TGTGCCAGTAGTATAGGGAGGACCTATAATTCACCCCTCCACTTT
CDR3: CASSIGRTYNSPLHF

V: TRBV11-3
size: many
J: TRBJ2-1
D: -
DNA: TGTGCCAGCAGCTTCGGGACAATCTACAATGAGCAGTTCTTC
CDR3: CASSFGTIYNEQFF

V: TRBV6-6
size: many
J: TRBJ1-2
D: TRBD1
DNA: TGTGCCAGCAGTTACGGTCCCATCGGGACAGTCTCTAACTATGGCTACACCTTC
CDR3: CASSYGPIGTVSNYGYTF

V: TRBV2
size: -
J: TRBJ2-2
D: -
DNA: TGTGCCAGCAGTGAAAGCGGGGAGCTGTTTTTT
CDR3: CASSESGELFF

V: TRBV20-1
size: -
J: TRBJ1-4
D: -
DNA: TGCAGTGCTCCCAACACCGGGACTAGCCACAATGAAAAACCGTTTTTT
CDR3: CSAPNTGTSHNEKPFF

V: TRBV6-1
size: many
J: TRBJ2-2
D: TRBD2
DNA: TGTGCCAGCAGAAAACTAGCGGGAGTTTTGGCGACCGGGGAGCTGTTTTTT
CDR3: CASRKLAGVLATGELFF

V: TRBV28
size: -
J: TRBJ2-1
D: -
DNA: TGTGCCAGCAGTTCGACAGGAGCCAGGGAAAATGAGCAGTTCTTC
CDR3: CASSSTGARENEQFF

V: TRBV7-2
size: -
J: TRBJ2-5
D: TRBD2
DNA: TGTGCCAGCAGCCCTCAGCGGGATCTAAAAGGGACCCAGTACTTC
CDR3: CASSPQRDLKGTQYF

V: TRBV18
size: -
J: TRBJ1-2
D: -
DNA: TGTGCCAGCTCACCTGACAAGTCAGCTAACTATGGCTACACCTTC
CDR3: CASSPDKSANYGYTF

V: TRBV15
size: many
J: TRBJ1-2
D: -
DNA: TGTGCCACCACCCCTAAGCTGGGGAGTGGCTACACCTTC
CDR3: CATTPKLGSGYTF

V: TRBV7-2
size: many
J: TRBJ2-2
D: -
DNA: TGTGCCAGCAGCCCCTGGACTGGAAACGGGGAGCTGTTTTTT
CDR3: CASSPWTGNGELFF

V: TRBV27
size: many
J: TRBJ2-1
D: TRBD2
DNA: TGTGCCAGCGGGATAGCGGGATCCTACAATGAGCAGTTCTTC
CDR3: CASGIAGSYNEQFF

V: TRBV29-1
size: many
J: TRBJ2-3
D: -
DNA: TGCAGCGTTAACAGGGTTGCGGAGACAGATACGCAGTATTTT
CDR3: CSVNRVAETDTQYF

V: TRBV15
size: many
J: TRBJ2-1
D: -
DNA: TGTGCCACCAGCAGAGATATCACAGGGTTTGACCATGAGCAGTTCTTC
CDR3: CATSRDITGFDHEQFF

V: TRBV12-3/TRBV12-4
size: -
J: TRBJ2-1
D: TRBD2
DNA: TGTGCCAGCAGGGGACTAGCGGGGGGGTACAATGAGCAGTTCTTC
CDR3: CASRGLAGGYNEQFF

V: TRBV6-2/TRBV6-3
size: many
J: TRBJ1-5
D: -
DNA: TGTGCCAGCAGTTACGGGAGGGTTGCGCCCCAGCATTTT
CDR3: CASSYGRVAPQHF

V: TRBV6-5
size: -
J: TRBJ2-5
D: -
DNA: TGTGTCAGCAGTTACAGAGCGACCCAGTACTTC
CDR3: CVSSYRATQYF

V: TRBV5-6
size: -
J: TRBJ1-6
D: -
DNA: TGTGCCAGCCGCCGGGGACAAGCCGACTCACCCCTCCACTTT
CDR3: CASRRGQADSPLHF

V: TRBV9
size: -
J: TRBJ2-3
D: -
DNA: TGTGCCAGCAGCGTAGACAGCGGGCAGCAGTATTTT
CDR3: CASSVDSGQQYF

V: TRBV12-3/TRBV12-4
size: once
J: TRBJ1-4
D: TRBD1
DNA: TGTGCCAGCGGTACCGGGACAGGGGTCTCCGGAGAACTGTTTTTT
CDR3: CASGTGTGVSGELFF

V: TRBV12-3/TRBV12-4
size: many
J: TRBJ2-7
D: -
DNA: TGTGCCAGCAGTTTCGTAGCGGCGAGCTCCTACGAGCAGTACTTC
CDR3: CASSFVAASSYEQYF

V: TRBV15
size: many
J: TRBJ1-3
D: -
DNA: TGTGCCACCAGCAGAGATGGTAGCTCTGGAAACACCATATATTTT
CDR3: CATSRDGSSGNTIYF

V: TRBV20-1
size: many
J: TRBJ2-5
D: TRBD2
DNA: TGCAGTGCTAGTATGGTGACGGGAGGGTCCCAAGAGACCCAGTACTTC
CDR3: CSASMVTGGSQETQYF

V: TRBV20-1
size: many
J: TRBJ1-4
D: -
DNA: TGCAGTGCTCTGTGGAATGAAAAACTGTTTTTT
CDR3: CSALWNEKLFF

V: TRBV11-1
size: -
J: TRBJ2-3
D: TRBD2
DNA: TGTGCCAGCAGCTTAAGGCTAGCGGCAGCGAATGAGCAGTATTTT
CDR3: CASSLRLAAANEQYF

V: TRBV6-1
size: many
J: TRBJ1-4
D: -
DNA: TGTGCCAGCAGTGAACAGGGGAGGGATGAAAAACTGTTTTTT
CDR3: CASSEQGRDEKLFF

V: TRBV6-1
size: many
J: TRBJ1-2
D: -
DNA: TGTGCCAGCAGTGATGGGGCAGGAGGTTCGGCACTTGGCTACACCTTC
CDR3: CASSDGAGGSALGYTF

V: TRBV15
size: -
J: TRBJ2-3
D: -
DNA: TGTGCCACCAGCAGAGATGGGGGGGGCACAGATACGCAGTACTTT
CDR3: CATSRDGGGTDTQYF

V: TRBV4-2
size: many
J: TRBJ2-7
D: TRBD1
DNA: TGTGCCAGCAGCCAAGAGACAGGGCCCACCTACGAGCAGTACTTC
CDR3: CASSQETGPTYEQYF

V: TRBV7-2
size: -
J: TRBJ1-5
D: -
DNA: TGTGCCAGCAGCGTACCTGGAGCGGGGAAGACCCAGCATTTT
CDR3: CASSVPGAGKTQHF

V: TRBV4-1
size: many
J: TRBJ2-1
D: -
DNA: TGCGCCAGCAGCCAAGATCCCGCGGTGGATCTAGTCAGGCATGAGCAGTTCTTC
CDR3: CASSQDPAVDLVRHEQFF

V: TRBV19
size: many
J: TRBJ2-2
D: TRBD1
DNA: TGTGCCAGTAGTATCGGCAGGGGGCTAGCCGGGGAGCTGTTTTTT
CDR3: CASSIGRGLAGELFF

V: TRBV5-6
size: many
J: TRBJ2-1
D: -
DNA: TGTGCCAGCAGCTTCCAGGGCTCCAATGAGCAGTTCTTC
CDR3: CASSFQGSNEQFF

V: TRBV6-1
size: many
J: TRBJ1-2
D: -
DNA: TGTGCCAGCACTGAGGGTAGGGGGAAGGTTGGCTACACCTTC
CDR3: CASTEGRGKVGYTF

V: TRBV20-1
size: many
J: TRBJ2-7
D: TRBD2
DNA: TGCAGTGCGTTAGCGGGAGCCCGCTACGAGCAGTACTTC
CDR3: CSALAGARYEQYF